One sample yielded the 32 T cell receptor beta chains listed below, sequenced in a study of shared clonotypes between healthy human individuals. Libraries were prepared by immunoSEQ multiplex PCR; TCRdb keeps only in-frame clonotypes and omits some of them. The sample yields nearly 1 million clones, roughly 72% seen once. The sequencing sample was made of memory CD4+ T cells sorted from blood. Documented subset: CD45RA-negative fraction. All receptors come from a man aged 18 to 29 in good health.

As regards this clone: An end of the junction does not agree with germline; a read error may underlie this. The chain couples TRBV30 to TRBJ1-2, with a weak D call TRBD1 (5 bases). This CDR3 is built from 13 residues. Germline values: CDR1 GTSNPN, CDR2 SVGIG (reference sequence). CDR3 protein: CAWSVWGRYGHTF. The DNA of the CDR3 is TGTGCCTGGAGTGTCTGGGGACGCTATGGCCACACCTTC.

This clone was detected only a few times. V usage is TRBV30 and J usage is TRBJ1-5, with TRBD1 as a possible D gene (5 bases). CDR1 is GTSNPN, CDR2 SVGIG, per germline (reference sequence). Between the trimmed V and J ends, which lost 0 bases and 5 bases, there was a span of 11 bases. The length of the CDR3 is 14 residues. This CDR3 is CAWSVGALHQPQHF. In DNA, the CDR3 is TGTGCCTGGAGTGTAGGGGCCCTCCATCAGCCCCAGCATTTT.

This clone was found once. V gene TRBV28 combines with J gene TRBJ1-3, with D maybe TRBD1 (6 bases). CDR3 length: 18 residues. Germline-derived CDR1 and CDR2 are MDHEN and SYDVKM. V was clipped by 5 bases and J by 3 bases, with 23 bases between them. This CDR3 is CASSPQAGVYIYGNTIYF. CDR3 bases: TGTGCCAGCAGTCCCCAGGCAGGGGTCTACATCTATGGAAACACCATATATTTT.

A word on this clone: Other DNA sequences from this sample encode an identical CDR3 as well. The chain links TRBV9 to TRBJ2-5; 7 positions match TRBD2. The CDR3 has 15 amino acids. CDR1 and CDR2 (germline): SGDLS, YYNGEE. V lost 4 bases and J lost 0; bases outside the gene matches: 6. The CDR3 DNA reads as TGTGCCAGCAGCCGCGCAGCGGGGTACCAAGAGACCCAGTACTTC. This codes for CASSRAAGYQETQYF. The whole variable domain, filled in from reference TRBV9 and TRBJ2-5, reads DSGVTQTPKHLITATGQRVTLRCSPRSGDLSVYWYQQSLDQGLQFLIQYYNGEERAKGNILERFSAQQFPDLHSELNLSSLELGDSALYFCASSRAAGYQETQYFGPGTRLLVL.

Notes on this clone: The sample carries other DNA sequences with the same CDR3. This chain joins TRBV7-2 and TRBJ2-5, with 9 bases fitting TRBD2. The CDR3 runs 14 residues. The V gene's germline CDR1 is SGHTA and CDR2 FQGNSA. The trim removed 1 base at V and 3 bases at J, leaving 0 bases unmatched. The CDR3 spells CASSLGLAEETQYF. The CDR3 coding sequence is TGTGCCAGCAGCTTAGGACTAGCGGAAGAGACCCAGTACTTC.

This chain's CDR3 is CASRRRQQETQYF. The CDR3 DNA follows: TGTGCCAGCAGACGACGACAGCAAGAGACCCAGTACTTC. The genes are TRBV5-4 and TRBJ2-5, with a tentative D call TRBD1 (5 bases). V shed 5 bases and J shed 2 bases, with 10 bases lying between them. The germline V gene encodes CDR1 SGHNT and CDR2 YYREEE (reference sequence). The CDR3 consists of 13 residues.

The chain uses TRBV19 and TRBJ2-5; 14 bases are a match to TRBD2. Looked up from germline, CDR1 is LNHDA and CDR2 is SQIVND (reference sequence). The CDR3 loop spans 16 amino acids. The junction had 9 bases not matched to a gene; V was cut back by 6 bases and J by 6 bases. CDR3 sequence: CASSREGTSGGQTQYF. The CDR3, as DNA: TGTGCCAGTAGCCGAGAAGGGACTAGCGGGGGTCAGACCCAGTACTTC.

The chain has TRBV19 and TRBJ2-3, with D possibly TRBD2 on 5 matching bases. Germline CDR1 is LNHDA and CDR2 is SQIVND (reference sequence). Trimming cost V 4 bases and J 1 base, with 18 bases left between them. There are 17 residues in the CDR3. CDR3 sequence (DNA): TGTGCCAGTAGTAATAGAGGGAGCGTCCCTGGCACAGATACGCAGTATTTT. Translating gives CASSNRGSVPGTDTQYF.

The V gene is TRBV6-5, the J gene TRBJ1-5, with TRBD1 identical over 7 bases. The CDR3 is 14 amino acids. V was pared by 8 bases and J by 4 bases, with 8 bases of the junction left unmatched. Germline V gene data show CDR1 as MNHEY and CDR2 as SVGAGI. DNA of the CDR3: TGTGCCAGCGCCTCGGGACAGATTAATCAGCCCCAGCATTTT. This gives the protein CASASGQINQPQHF.

V gene TRBV9 combines with J gene TRBJ1-4; weak D call: TRBD1 (6 bases). V shed 3 bases and J shed 0 bases, with 12 bases lying between them. Germline CDR1 is SGDLS and CDR2 is YYNGEE. The CDR3 runs to 16 residues. The CDR3 reads CASSAAGAATNEKLFF. CDR3 sequence (DNA): TGTGCCAGCAGCGCCGCAGGGGCGGCAACTAATGAAAAACTGTTTTTT.

The chain couples TRBV5-1 to TRBJ1-1; 8 bases align to TRBD1. The germline V gene has CDR1 SGHRS and CDR2 YFSETQ. The CDR3 totals 14 residues. J was trimmed by 5 bases and V by 4 bases; bases with no gene match: 7. CDR3 DNA sequence: TGCGCCAGCAGCCCGAAGACAGGGGAGACTGAAGCTTTCTTT. It codes for CASSPKTGETEAFF.

This rearrangement joins TRBV4-2 to TRBJ1-3, with D perhaps matching TRBD1 (5 bases). With 0 bases removed from V and 5 bases from J, the gap between germline ends came to 8 bases. The CDR3 is made up of 14 amino acids. Germline V gene lookup returns CDR1 LGHNA and CDR2 YNFKEQ. The CDR3 DNA reads TGTGCCAGCAGCCAAGACGGGACTCGAAACACCATATATTTT. Its protein is CASSQDGTRNTIYF.

The chain links TRBV4-1 to TRBJ2-5, with 14 bases lining up with TRBD2. This CDR3 contains 17 residues. V lost 4 bases to trimming and J lost 5 bases; unmatched junction nucleotides: 9. Germline V gene sequence: CDR1 MGHRA, CDR2 YSYEKL. Written as DNA, the CDR3 is TGCGCCAGCAGCCCCCTCCTGGGACTAGCGGGAGTGGAGACCCAGTACTTC. It codes for CASSPLLGLAGVETQYF.

The V gene is TRBV27, the J gene TRBJ2-3, with 11 bases lining up with TRBD2. The CDR3 sequence is 15 residues long. From germline, CDR1 is MNHEY and CDR2 SMNVEV (reference sequence). V trimming: 9 bases; J trimming: 6 bases; junction bases outside the gene matches: 11. The CDR3 region is CARREPSGRMDTQYF. CDR3 nucleotides: TGTGCCAGAAGGGAACCTAGCGGGAGGATGGATACGCAGTATTTT.

V usage is TRBV19 and J usage is TRBJ1-1; possibly TRBD1 for D (6 bases). Germline loops: CDR1 LNHDA, CDR2 SQIVND (reference sequence). CDR3 length equals 14 residues. The ends were cut back, 6 bases at V and 4 bases at J, with 15 bases in the middle. CDR3 DNA sequence: TGTGCCAGTAGATGGACAGAGTTTAGCACTGAAGCTTTCTTT. Translating it yields CASRWTEFSTEAFF.

The V gene is TRBV7-2, the J gene TRBJ1-4; the D is unclear. The CDR3 has 13 amino acids. Germline CDR1 is SGHTA and CDR2 is FQGNSA. V was cut by 4 bases and J by 5 bases, with 8 bases left in between. CDR3 region: CASSSGPNEKLFF. In DNA, the CDR3 is TGTGCCAGCAGCTCCGGACCGAATGAAAAACTGTTTTTT.

This chain uses TRBV9 with TRBJ2-1, with 8 positions matching TRBD2. There are 14 residues in the CDR3. Germline V gives CDR1 SGDLS, CDR2 YYNGEE. V shed 1 base and J 9 bases; nucleotides not matched to a gene: 6. The CDR3 DNA reads as TGTGCCAGCAGCGTAAACGGGGGGGCTATTGAGCAGTTCTTC. Its translation is CASSVNGGAIEQFF.

The J gene is TRBJ2-6, the V gene TRBV5-1, with D unresolved. The CDR3 spans 15 residues. V dropped 0 bases and J dropped 4 bases, with 8 bases sitting between them. Germline V gene sequence: CDR1 SGHRS, CDR2 YFSETQ. This CDR3 is CASSLDPQGANVLTF. DNA of the CDR3: TGCGCCAGCAGCTTGGACCCGCAAGGGGCCAACGTCCTGACTTTC.

V gene TRBV6-1 combines with J gene TRBJ1-1, with 7 positions matching TRBD1. Germline values: CDR1 MNHNS, CDR2 SASEGT. V shed 2 bases and J 1 base; nucleotides not matched to a gene: 7. The CDR3 consists of 16 residues. The DNA for the CDR3 is TGTGCCAGCAGTGAACGTCGGACAGGTTCGAACACTGAAGCTTTCTTT. It codes for CASSERRTGSNTEAFF.

This clone was counted many times. The DNA for the CDR3 is TGCGCCAGCAGCCCCAGGGAGGGGAGCGGGGGGAACTACGAGCAGTACTTC. Residues: CASSPREGSGGNYEQYF. The gene calls are TRBV5-1 and TRBJ2-7, with 9 nucleotides matching TRBD2. V lost 4 bases to trimming and J lost 3 bases; unmatched junction nucleotides: 14. Germline V gene data show CDR1 as SGHRS and CDR2 as YFSETQ. This CDR3 is built from 17 residues.

The table lists this clone with many counts. The V and J genes are TRBV2 and TRBJ2-5, with a possible D match to TRBD2 (6 bases). CDR3 size: 14 residues. Germline V gives CDR1 SNHLY, CDR2 FYNNEI. Trimming removed 6 bases from V and 1 base from J, with 12 bases in between. CDR3: CASRTSSVQETQYF. The CDR3 coding sequence is TGTGCCAGCAGGACTAGTTCGGTCCAAGAGACCCAGTACTTC.

V gene TRBV7-8 combines with J gene TRBJ1-3, with 8 bases that match TRBD1. Trimming removed 3 bases from V and 4 bases from J; junction bases left unmatched: 11. The CDR3 loop spans 17 amino acids. CDR1 is SGHVS and CDR2 is FQNEAQ in the germline V gene. DNA for the CDR3: TGTGCCAGCAGCTTGACCGGGACAGGAGGGAACGGAAACACCATATATTTT. Residues: CASSLTGTGGNGNTIYF.

CDR3 sequence (DNA): TGTGCCAGCAGTCCGGGACTAGCGGGGCTCACAGATACGCAGTATTTT. The encoded protein is CASSPGLAGLTDTQYF. The rearrangement joins TRBV25-1 to TRBJ2-3; 13 nucleotides agree with TRBD2. In germline, CDR1 is MGHDK, CDR2 SYGVNS. The CDR3 is 16 amino acids. After removal of 5 bases from V and 2 bases from J, the junction contained 4 bases not matched to a gene.

The gene calls are TRBV7-2 and TRBJ2-7; D gene uncertain. CDR3 length equals 15 residues. The germline gives CDR1 SGHTA, CDR2 FQGNSA. The germline V and J ends were trimmed by 5 bases and 8 bases, with 22 bases remaining between them. The CDR3 nucleotides read TGTGCCAGCAGCACCGATCGGGCTTCTTATACGAAGCAGTACTTC. It encodes CASSTDRASYTKQYF.

The J gene is TRBJ2-2, the V gene TRBV19; 8 bases agree with TRBD1. CDR1 is LNHDA and CDR2 is SQIVND in the germline V gene (reference sequence). The ends lost 5 bases at V and 4 bases at J; junction bases unmatched: 12. The length of the CDR3 is 17 residues. For the CDR3, the DNA is TGTGCCAGTAGTTACCCCCCGGGACAGGCAGCCACCGGGGAGCTGTTTTTT. Its translation is CASSYPPGQAATGELFF. Using reference TRBV19 and TRBJ2-2 for the parts outside the CDR3, the full variable domain is DGGITQSPKYLFRKEGQNVTLSCEQNLNHDAMYWYRQDPGQGLRLIYYSQIVNDFQKGDIAEGYSVSREKKESFPLTVTSAQKNPTAFYLCASSYPPGQAATGELFFGEGSRLTVL.

V and J are TRBV7-2 and TRBJ2-7; 7 bases line up with TRBD2. The CDR3 runs 14 residues. Unmatched junction bases numbered 7, after V lost 3 bases and J lost 5 bases. Germline-derived CDR1 and CDR2 are SGHTA and FQGNSA. In DNA form, the CDR3 reads TGTGCCAGCAGCTTCCAGCGGGGTGCCAACGAGCAGTACTTC. This sequence encodes CASSFQRGANEQYF.

The V gene is TRBV5-1, the J gene TRBJ1-6, with D hard to call. Trimming removed 4 bases from V and 7 bases from J, with 18 bases in between. This CDR3 contains 16 residues. The germline V gene has CDR1 SGHRS and CDR2 YFSETQ. Here the CDR3 reads CASSPDAGSPNSPLHF. CDR3 bases: TGCGCCAGCAGCCCTGATGCGGGGTCCCCGAATTCACCCCTCCACTTT.

V usage is TRBV2 and J usage is TRBJ2-4, with D tentatively TRBD1 or TRBD2 (5 bases each). This CDR3 contains 15 residues. Between the trimmed V and J ends, which lost 5 bases and 0 bases, there was a span of 11 bases. CDR1 is SNHLY and CDR2 is FYNNEI in the germline V gene. The CDR3 DNA follows: TGTGCCAGCAGTATTTCGGGGCTAGCCAAAAACATTCAGTACTTC. This translates into CASSISGLAKNIQYF.

This sequence joins TRBV7-9 and TRBJ1-1; TRBD1 agrees at 8 bases. The ends lost 1 base at V and 4 bases at J; junction bases unmatched: 2. This CDR3 is built from 14 residues. CDR1 is SEHNR and CDR2 is FQNEAQ in the germline V gene (reference sequence). Written as DNA, the CDR3 is TGTGCCAGCAGCTTAGGGACAGGGTCCACTGAAGCTTTCTTT. Its translation: CASSLGTGSTEAFF.

The chain joins TRBV6-5 to TRBJ1-2; possible D gene TRBD1, 6 bases. There are 13 residues in the CDR3. Deletions cut 7 bases from V and 8 bases from J, with 17 bases between. The V gene's germline CDR1 is MNHEY and CDR2 SVGAGI. The CDR3, as DNA: TGTGCCAGCAAACCCGCCAGGGGCGAAGGCTACACCTTC. It translates to CASKPARGEGYTF.

This clone was counted between two and nine times. V usage is TRBV6-6 and J usage is TRBJ1-2; D unclear. There are 15 residues in the CDR3. Germline V gene sequence: CDR1 MNHNY, CDR2 SVGAGI (reference sequence). Deletions cut 4 bases from V and 1 base from J, with 13 bases between. The CDR3 DNA is TGTGCCAGCAGTTCCGGTTTCGGGATTAACTATGGCTACACCTTC. Encoded protein: CASSSGFGINYGYTF.

This chain joins TRBV28 and TRBJ2-4; D is ambiguous. Looked up from germline, CDR1 is MDHEN and CDR2 is SYDVKM. V shed 5 bases and J shed 5 bases, with 10 bases lying between them. The CDR3 spans 13 residues. In DNA, the CDR3 is TGTGCCAGCAGTCGCTACCGAGAAAACATTCAGTACTTC. As protein: CASSRYRENIQYF.